A selection of T cell receptor beta chains follows, all from one sample in a study of cytomegalovirus exposure and HLA in healthy donors. The table came from immunoSEQ multiplex PCR; TCRdb's copy has only in-frame clones and leaves some out. Among some 32,000 clones listed, around nine tenths were seen once. Sequencing was done on a sample of PBMCs. The receptors shown here come from a boy aged 10-17 years in good health and CMV-seronegative. Both conserved end residues are trimmed from each CDR3.

V	J	CDR3
TRBV5-4	TRBJ2-2	ASSLLRQGAMTLPGELF
TRBV11-2	TRBJ2-3	ASSLDLGSGGTDTQY
TRBV10-3	TRBJ2-1	AISERNRGVGEQF
TRBV30	TRBJ1-5	AWTQDPTGNQPQH
TRBV18	TRBJ1-4	ASPRSGPNEKLF
TRBV9	TRBJ2-5	ASSTPGTSGGVGETQY
TRBV6-5	TRBJ1-6	ASRDGVWGSPLH
TRBV7-8	TRBJ1-2	ASSFSLDEAYGYT
TRBV6-1	TRBJ2-7	ASSVHRSYEQY
TRBV21-1	TRBJ2-7	ASSKDNYEQY
TRBV7-7	TRBJ1-1	ASGGQPLNTEAF
TRBV10-3	TRBJ1-5	AISETRTGGRQPQH
TRBV5-4	TRBJ2-1	ASSGRQRGGYNEQF
TRBV4-1	TRBJ1-1	ASSEGTGLNTEAF
TRBV28	TRBJ1-2	ASSPTDRYGYT
TRBV2	TRBJ2-7	ASSEGQRVEQY
TRBV29-1	TRBJ1-2	SVSGQNYGYT
TRBV9	TRBJ1-4	ASSENFGQATNEKLF
TRBV9	TRBJ2-5	ASSVATGQGVQETQY
TRBV29-1	.	SAAYRGRVHEQY
TRBV4-1	TRBJ2-5	ASSSPGGRGETQY
TRBV6-4	TRBJ2-2	ASSRLAGDHTGELF
TRBV7-9	TRBJ2-2	ASTGGTGELF
TRBV20-1	TRBJ2-3	SASTADTQY
TRBV28	.	ASGVPPETGDYEQY
TRBV19	TRBJ2-5	ASSDFRETQY
TRBV19	TRBJ1-2	ASTTGFYGYT
TRBV25-1	TRBJ1-3	ASSVTGGNTIY
TRBV27	.	ASSTRGGEQY
TRBV28	TRBJ2-3	ASSSRDTDTQY
TRBV29-1	TRBJ1-2	SVETQVGYGYT
TRBV5-6	TRBJ1-1	ASSLGGHTEAF
TRBV15	TRBJ1-4	ATSRGQGRGDEKLF
TRBV19	TRBJ1-5	ASRYTGEPNQPQH
TRBV19	TRBJ1-3	ASRKQGAKVGNTIY
TRBV9	TRBJ1-2	ASTGVSYGYT
TRBV30	TRBJ1-2	AWSSGAYGYT
TRBV6-5	.	ASSYGARTGGYEQY
TRBV4-1	TRBJ2-1	ASSQEWLAGGNEQF
TRBV5-1	TRBJ2-7	ASSLGPNGGSYEQY
TRBV28	TRBJ2-3	ASSLTGTGILTDTQY
TRBV6-4	TRBJ2-3	ASSENALTSGGGYDTQY
TRBV28	TRBJ1-2	ASSLGGSGLMDT
TRBV5-4	TRBJ1-1	ASSRDRGRGVNTEAF
TRBV5-7	TRBJ2-5	ASSFGHGTQETQY
TRBV10-3	TRBJ2-1	AISVESGRGENEQF
TRBV7-2	TRBJ2-5	ASSRTSGEETQY
TRBV5-1	TRBJ2-2	ASSSQGTGELF
TRBV7-9	TRBJ2-1	ASSRAGASGNEQF
TRBV7-9	TRBJ1-5	ASSRTGARHQPQH
TRBV9	TRBJ1-1	ASSVAMGSTEAF
TRBV10-3	TRBJ1-2	AISGSERGYT
TRBV6-5	TRBJ1-4	ASSYSGVRREKLF
TRBV5-1	TRBJ1-1	ASSNKTLLNTEAF
TRBV19	TRBJ1-2	ASSTSGPGQRGYT